The 7 T cell receptor beta chains reported below all come from one sample, sequenced in a study of monozygotic twins with inflammatory bowel disease. For each CDR3 protein, TCRdb gives one entry from its re-call of the 5' RACE reads, without DNA. The listing contains 200,000 to 250,000 distinct CDR3 sequences. The sequenced material came from blood. The receptors were sampled from a human donor with ulcerative colitis or Crohn's disease, or a healthy co-twin of an affected twin (not recorded which).

The chain recombines TRBV20-1 with TRBJ1-3. This CDR3 comprises 13 residues. Germline V gene data show CDR1 as DFQATT and CDR2 as SNEGSKA (reference sequence). The CDR3 loop is CSARWAGGNTIYF.

This sequence joins TRBV9 and TRBJ2-1; TCRdb's D call of TRBD1 is untestable without DNA. This CDR3 comprises 15 residues. Germline CDR1 is SGDLS and CDR2 is YYNGEE. This CDR3 is CASSARPRADNEQFF.

The chain is built from TRBV7-9 and TRBJ2-7. This CDR3 comprises 13 residues. Germline CDR1 SEHNR, CDR2 FQNEAQ (reference sequence). CDR3 protein: CASSPGPHYEQYF.

The genes are TRBV10-3 and TRBJ1-2. The CDR3 has 13 residues. CDR1 and CDR2 from the germline V gene are ENHRY and SYGVKD. The CDR3 sequence: CAIMRSLDDGYTF.

This rearrangement joins TRBV12-3 or TRBV12-4 to TRBJ1-1. The CDR3 contains 14 residues. CDR3: CASSLPLRNTEAFF.

This chain uses TRBV3-1 with TRBJ1-1; with no DNA, the TCRdb D assignment of TRBD1 cannot be verified. Per the germline V gene, CDR1 is LGHDT and CDR2 is YNNKEL (reference sequence). The CDR3 length is 17 residues. CDR3 protein: CASSPGQGRSFNTEAFF.

This chain links TRBV4-1 with TRBJ2-7; with no DNA, the TCRdb D assignment of TRBD1 cannot be verified. CDR1 MGHRA and CDR2 YSYEKL come from the germline V gene. The CDR3 sequence is 14 residues long. The chain's CDR3 is CASSSPPQDYEQYF.